The next 26 T cell receptor beta chains were all read from a single sample in a study of identical twins. Each CDR3 protein gets one entry after TCRdb re-called the 5' RACE reads with MiXCR. The sample lists approximately 590,000 distinct CDR3 sequences; 7.5% to 10% were seen once. The data were also submitted as part of a second study, on yellow fever vaccine responses in identical twins.

The sample consisted of PBMCs. The receptors here all came from a woman in her late teens or twenties in good health.

This clonotype has at least ten counts. The rearrangement uses TRBV5-1 and TRBJ2-7; 8 bases are a match to TRBD1. Germline CDR1 and CDR2: SGHRS and YFSETQ. This CDR3 region has 14 residues. V dropped 1 base and J dropped 2; count of bases not matched to a gene: 2. Here the CDR3 reads CASSLTGGPYEQYF. The CDR3 nucleotides read TGCGCCAGCAGCTTGACAGGGGGACCCTACGAGCAGTACTTC.

This clonotype showed up just a few times. The chain is built from TRBV30 and TRBJ2-4; TRBD1 aligns across 9 bases. This CDR3 has 13 residues. Germline lookup yields CDR1 GTSNPN and CDR2 SVGIG (reference sequence). V gave up 2 bases and J gave up 6 bases; unmatched junction bases: 2. As DNA, the CDR3 is TGTGCCTGGAGTCCGGGACAGGGAAACATTCAGTACTTC. It specifies CAWSPGQGNIQYF.

This clonotype was detected ten times or more. The rearrangement uses TRBV10-3 and TRBJ1-1; 7 nucleotides match TRBD1. The V segment lost 4 bases and the J segment 0 bases; nucleotides outside the gene matches: 5. Germline assignment: CDR1 ENHRY and CDR2 SYGVKD. This CDR3 has 15 amino acids. The DNA of the CDR3 is TGTGCCATCAGTGGACTACAGGGGATGAACACTGAAGCTTTCTTT. Its protein product is CAISGLQGMNTEAFF.

A note on this clonotype: The junction departs from germline at one end; a sequencing error may be responsible. The CDR3 region is CASSEIRNTVELFF. The CDR3 DNA is TGTGCCAGCAGTGAGATCAGGAACACCGTGGAGCTGTTTTTT. The V gene is TRBV6-1, the J gene TRBJ2-2; D ambiguous. Germline-derived CDR1 and CDR2 are MNHNS and SASEGT. The CDR3 consists of 14 residues.

The chain is built from TRBV6-1 and TRBJ2-3, with 14 bases lining up with TRBD2. This CDR3 is 16 amino acids long. V shed 5 bases, J shed 7 bases, and the junction held 8 bases outside the gene matches. The V gene's germline CDR1 is MNHNS and CDR2 SASEGT. CDR3 amino acids: CASSPRGLAGDYTQYF. As DNA, the CDR3 is TGTGCCAGCAGTCCACGGGGACTAGCGGGGGACTATACGCAGTATTTT.

This clonotype was recorded at least ten times. V gene TRBV20-1 combines with J gene TRBJ1-5; maybe TRBD1 (5 bases). The CDR3 sequence is 15 residues long. Trimming shortened V by 3 bases and J by 2 bases, and 14 bases separated the two germline ends. Germline CDR1 is DFQATT and CDR2 is SNEGSKA (reference sequence). The CDR3 DNA follows: TGCAGTGCTAGGTCTGCGGGGGTTGGCAATCAGCCCCAGCATTTT. Translation gives CSARSAGVGNQPQHF.

This clonotype was counted at least ten times. The J gene is TRBJ1-2, the V gene TRBV5-1; a possible D gene is TRBD1 (5 bases). The length of the CDR3 is 13 residues. V lost 5 bases and J 5 bases, leaving 13 bases between the germline ends. Looked up from germline, CDR1 is SGHRS and CDR2 is YFSETQ. CDR3 coding DNA: TGCGCCAGCAGACCAGCAGGGATTTATGGCTACACCTTC. This encodes CASRPAGIYGYTF.

V usage is TRBV7-3 and J usage is TRBJ2-5; possible D gene TRBD2, 7 bases. CDR3 length: 13 residues. Trimming took off 5 bases at V and 11 bases at J, with 18 bases between the two ends. CDR1 is SGHTA and CDR2 is FQGTGA in the germline V gene. The chain's CDR3 is CASSAGGVGGQYF. The CDR3 DNA sequence: TGTGCCAGCAGCGCTGGGGGCGTGGGGGGGCAGTACTTC.

This clonotype has ten or more counts. This sequence joins TRBV6-2 or TRBV6-3 and TRBJ2-1; either TRBD1 or TRBD2 may fit D (5 bases each). Germline CDR1 is MNHEY and CDR2 is SVGEGT. The V and J ends lost 5 bases and 2 bases respectively, with 10 bases between them. This CDR3 comprises 14 residues. In DNA form, the CDR3 reads TGTGCCAGCAGTCCCCAGGGACCCTACAATGAGCAGTTCTTC. Amino acid sequence: CASSPQGPYNEQFF.

The V gene is TRBV5-6, the J gene TRBJ2-7; tentatively, D is TRBD2 (6 bases). This CDR3 is built from 16 residues. CDR1 and CDR2 from the germline V gene are SGHDT and YYEEEE. V shed 1 base and J shed 1 base, with 15 bases lying between them. CDR3 coding DNA: TGTGCCAGCAGCTTGATCAGGGTGGAGGGTTCCTACGAGCAGTACTTC. It is translated as CASSLIRVEGSYEQYF.

This clonotype was seen at least ten times. V usage is TRBV27 and J usage is TRBJ1-2, with 9 positions matching TRBD1. CDR1 and CDR2 from the germline V gene are MNHEY and SMNVEV (reference sequence). The CDR3 runs to 15 residues. V was clipped by 5 bases and J by 3 bases; unmatched bases: 7. CDR3 sequence (DNA): TGTGCCAGCAGTCCTTGGGACAGGGTGGACTATGGCTACACCTTC. It yields the protein CASSPWDRVDYGYTF.

This clonotype was seen a handful of times. The chain uses TRBV28 and TRBJ2-7, with 16 positions matching TRBD2. This CDR3 has 19 amino acids. Germline lookup yields CDR1 MDHEN and CDR2 SYDVKM. The junction had 10 bases not matched to a gene; V was cut back by 3 bases and J by 2 bases. The CDR3 protein is CASSFGAGTSGGETYEQYF. The CDR3 DNA reads as TGTGCCAGCAGTTTCGGAGCCGGGACTAGCGGGGGGGAAACCTACGAGCAGTACTTC.

The chain combines TRBV6-1 with TRBJ2-1; TRBD1 matches at 7 bases. Germline V gene data show CDR1 as MNHNS and CDR2 as SASEGT. This CDR3 is built from 15 residues. With 7 bases clipped from V and 4 bases from J, the junction kept 10 bases outside the gene matches. DNA of the CDR3: TGTGCCAGCACCCTAACAGGGGCAGGATACAATGAGCAGTTCTTC. The encoded protein is CASTLTGAGYNEQFF.

This clonotype was observed many times. The rearrangement joins TRBV7-9 to TRBJ2-3; no definite D call. Germline assignment: CDR1 SEHNR and CDR2 FQNEAQ (reference sequence). CDR3 length: 14 residues. Trimming pared 0 bases from V and 4 bases from J, leaving 8 bases between. The CDR3 loop reads CASSLAQRADTQYF. The CDR3 DNA sequence: TGTGCCAGCAGCTTAGCCCAAAGGGCAGATACGCAGTATTTT.

This clonotype was seen more than once but under ten times. Here the CDR3 DNA reads TGTGCCAGCAGCTTAGGCCAGAGCGGCACAGATACGCAGTATTTT. This gives the protein CASSLGQSGTDTQYF. This sequence joins TRBV7-2 and TRBJ2-3; no clear D. Trimming stripped 1 base from V and 1 base from J, with 9 bases between. The V gene's germline CDR1 is SGHTA and CDR2 FQGNSA. This CDR3 comprises 15 residues.

The rearrangement links TRBV7-6 to TRBJ2-7, with 8 positions matching TRBD1. Trimming removed 7 bases from V and 6 bases from J; junction bases left unmatched: 14. The CDR3 has 15 amino acids. Germline CDR1 SGHVS, CDR2 FNYEAQ. The CDR3 protein is CASTNIGQGLIEQYF. CDR3 DNA sequence: TGTGCCAGCACCAACATCGGACAGGGTCTAATCGAGCAGTACTTC.

In this sample, this clonotype turned up a few times. The chain uses TRBV5-1 and TRBJ2-5; D gene ambiguous. CDR1 SGHRS and CDR2 YFSETQ come from the germline V gene. Trimming pared 2 bases from V and 2 bases from J, leaving 7 bases between. This CDR3 comprises 13 residues. In DNA form, the CDR3 reads TGCGCCAGCAGCTTTCGGCAGCAAGAGACCCAGTACTTC. Residues: CASSFRQQETQYF.

The chain is built from TRBV20-1 and TRBJ2-3; D possibly corresponds to TRBD2 (5 bases). This CDR3 spans 16 amino acids. Germline V gene lookup returns CDR1 DFQATT and CDR2 SNEGSKA (reference sequence). Between the trimmed V and J ends, which lost 6 bases and 6 bases, there was a span of 25 bases. The CDR3 loop reads CSARNRVSHRGDTQYF. The CDR3 region has the DNA TGCAGTGCCCGGAATCGGGTTTCTCATCGAGGGGATACGCAGTATTTT.

The table lists this clonotype with many counts. The rearrangement uses TRBV12-3 or TRBV12-4 and TRBJ1-1, with D uncertain. The CDR3 contains 12 residues. Trimming left V 3 bases short and J 4 bases short, with 6 bases between. The DNA of the CDR3 is TGTGCCAGCAGTTTGAGGGTCACTGAAGCTTTCTTT. It specifies CASSLRVTEAFF.

The rearrangement joins TRBV11-1 to TRBJ2-3; D unresolved. Trimming pared 2 bases from V and 7 bases from J, leaving 10 bases between. Germline CDR1 and CDR2: SGHAT and FQDESV (reference sequence). This CDR3 has 13 amino acids. For the CDR3, the DNA is TGTGCCAGCAGCTTATCGCAACAACATACGCAGTATTTT. Its protein product is CASSLSQQHTQYF.

This clonotype turned up a few times. The chain uses TRBV12-3 or TRBV12-4 and TRBJ2-2; either TRBD1 or TRBD2 may fit D (6 bases each). CDR3 size: 14 residues. Deletions cut 3 bases from V and 5 bases from J, with 10 bases between. Here the CDR3 reads CASSLRGRTGELFF. The CDR3 DNA follows: TGTGCCAGCAGTTTGAGGGGGAGGACCGGGGAGCTGTTTTTT.

This clonotype has just a few counts. V gene TRBV27 combines with J gene TRBJ2-1; unclear D gene. This CDR3 spans 16 amino acids. The germline V gene has CDR1 MNHEY and CDR2 SMNVEV (reference sequence). Trimming left V 0 bases short and J 4 bases short, with 13 bases between. CDR3 sequence (DNA): TGTGCCAGCAGTTTATCGGTGGATATGAGGTACAATGAGCAGTTCTTC. It yields the protein CASSLSVDMRYNEQFF.

This clonotype was seen a handful of times. This sequence joins TRBV4-3 and TRBJ2-7, with 7 nucleotides matching TRBD1. The V segment lost 3 bases and the J segment 4 bases; nucleotides outside the gene matches: 6. This CDR3 spans 14 amino acids. CDR1 and CDR2 (germline): LGHNA, YSLEER. The CDR3 coding sequence is TGCGCCAGCAGCCAGGCCTCGGACAGGTACGAGCAGTACTTC. Translated: CASSQASDRYEQYF.

This clonotype was recorded a few times. The gene calls are TRBV20-1 and TRBJ2-7; D may be TRBD1 (5 bases). The CDR3 is made up of 16 amino acids. Trimming shortened V by 6 bases and J by 2 bases, and 23 bases separated the two germline ends. Germline V gene data show CDR1 as DFQATT and CDR2 as SNEGSKA (reference sequence). Written as DNA, the CDR3 is TGCAGTGCGACGAACACCCCGAGCGACAGAGCCTACGAGCAGTACTTC. It specifies CSATNTPSDRAYEQYF.

The rearrangement joins TRBV6-2 or TRBV6-3 to TRBJ2-7, with D unresolved. This CDR3 comprises 14 residues. The V end was cut by 5 bases, the J end by 3 bases, with 14 bases between. Germline values: CDR1 MNHEY, CDR2 SVGEGT. CDR3 sequence reads: CASSPLLGYYEQYF. DNA of the CDR3: TGTGCCAGCAGTCCATTACTGGGATACTACGAGCAGTACTTC.

There are many counts of this clonotype. The chain employs TRBV15 and TRBJ1-2, with D tentatively TRBD1 (6 bases). Germline CDR1 and CDR2: LNHNV and YYDKDF (reference sequence). Trimming removed 4 bases from V and 7 bases from J, with 16 bases in between. The CDR3 is 14 amino acids. CDR3 nucleotide sequence: TGTGCCACCAGCAAGGGGGAGGGTAGCGGTGGCTACACCTTC. Its protein is CATSKGEGSGGYTF.